The sequence of this T cell receptor beta chain was determined in a study of shared T cell receptors in the human thymus. Assay: immunoSEQ multiplex PCR; the TCRdb copy retains only in-frame clones and omits some. The table has about 730,000 clones, approximately 83% seen once. This CDR3 comprises 17 residues. Germline loops: CDR1 SGHRS, CDR2 YFSETQ. The V and J ends lost 0 bases and 2 bases respectively, with 17 bases between them. These records were also assigned to another study, of human thymus T cells. That study reports: It was from resections taken during corrective heart surgery that the thymus tissue came. Across thymic and blood repertoires, the usage of V and J genes appeared to be biased. What related research reported was that thymic repertoires overlapped highly among unrelated individuals.

The J gene is TRBJ1-1, the V gene TRBV5-1; tentatively, D is TRBD1 (5 bases). This clonotype was obtained from a girl under two years old with a congenital heart defect. The specimen was thymocytes. As DNA, the CDR3 is TGCGCCAGCAGCTTGGAAGGGCGGAGGGGCGGAAACACTGAAGCTTTCTTT. This codes for CASSLEGRRGGNTEAFF.